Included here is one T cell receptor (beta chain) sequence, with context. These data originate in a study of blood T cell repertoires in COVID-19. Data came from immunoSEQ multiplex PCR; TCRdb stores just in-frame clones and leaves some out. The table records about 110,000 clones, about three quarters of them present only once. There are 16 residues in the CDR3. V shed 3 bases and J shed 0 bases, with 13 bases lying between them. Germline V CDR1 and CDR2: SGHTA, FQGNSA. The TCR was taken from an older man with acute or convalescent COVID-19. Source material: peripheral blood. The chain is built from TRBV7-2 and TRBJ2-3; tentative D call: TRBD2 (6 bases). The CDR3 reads CASSFEGGLSTDTQYF. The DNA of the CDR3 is TGTGCCAGCAGCTTCGAGGGAGGATTGAGCACAGATACGCAGTATTTT. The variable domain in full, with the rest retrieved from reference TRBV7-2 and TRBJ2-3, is GAGVSQSPSNKVTEKGKDVELRCDPISGHTALYWYRQSLGQGLEFLIYFQGNSAPDKSGLPSDRFSAERTGGSVSTLTIQRTQQEDSAVYLCASSFEGGLSTDTQYFGPGTRLTVL.